What follows are 22 T cell receptor beta chains derived from one specimen sequenced in a study of cytomegalovirus exposure and HLA in healthy donors. Use of 60 Vbeta and 13 Jbeta primers characterized the PCR. Profiled with immunoSEQ multiplex PCR; TCRdb holds only in-frame clones, not every one. The sample holds around 110,000 clones, roughly three quarters seen once. The sequencing sample was made of PBMCs. The receptors here all came from a man aged 18 to 30 in good health and CMV-seronegative.

The rearrangement joins TRBV7-2 to TRBJ2-1; TRBD2 matches 9 bases. The CDR3 is 17 residues long. V lost 5 bases and J lost 2; bases outside the gene matches: 10. In germline, CDR1 is SGHTA, CDR2 FQGNSA. In DNA form, the CDR3 reads TGTGCCAGCAGCCTCCGAGCACAGCGGGAGGCCTACAATGAGCAGTTCTTC. Translating it yields CASSLRAQREAYNEQFF.

The chain joins TRBV5-6 to TRBJ2-1, with a tentative D call TRBD2 (6 bases). Germline loops: CDR1 SGHDT, CDR2 YYEEEE. Trimming cost V 7 bases and J 7 bases, with 15 bases left between them. There are 13 residues in the CDR3. CDR3 sequence reads: CASRRTAGNEQFF. In nucleotides, the CDR3 is TGTGCCAGCCGACGAACGGCGGGGAATGAGCAGTTCTTC.

The V call is TRBV5-5, the J call TRBJ1-5, with D perhaps matching TRBD1 (5 bases). The germline V gene has CDR1 SGHKS and CDR2 YYEKEE (reference sequence). This CDR3 is 16 amino acids long. Trimming removed 4 bases at V and 5 bases at J, with 19 bases between. This CDR3 is CASSLSGAASYQPQHF. CDR3 coding DNA: TGTGCCAGCAGCCTCTCTGGGGCAGCCTCTTATCAGCCCCAGCATTTT.

The genes are TRBV18 and TRBJ2-2; TRBD1 agrees at 10 bases. Looked up from germline, CDR1 is KGHSH and CDR2 is LQKENI. The CDR3 runs to 16 residues. The junction had 3 bases not matched to a gene; V was cut back by 3 bases and J by 2 bases. Written as DNA, the CDR3 is TGTGCCAGCTCACCGACAGGGGGCGCAAACACCGGGGAGCTGTTTTTT. Protein product: CASSPTGGANTGELFF.

The V and J genes are TRBV6-4 and TRBJ2-3; 7 bases align to TRBD1. The CDR3 loop spans 13 amino acids. V lost 8 bases to trimming and J lost 2 bases; unmatched junction nucleotides: 4. Germline CDR1 reads MRHNA; CDR2 reads SNTAGT. The CDR3 reads CASGGQSTDTQYF. DNA of the CDR3: TGTGCCAGCGGGGGACAGTCCACAGATACGCAGTATTTT.

This clone was picked up one time. V usage is TRBV11-3 and J usage is TRBJ1-6, with TRBD1 matching over 8 bases. The ends lost 6 bases at V and 1 base at J; junction bases unmatched: 8. The CDR3 length is 17 residues. Germline assignment: CDR1 SGHNT and CDR2 YENEEA. The CDR3 region is CASRPRQGRSYNSPLHF. CDR3 sequence (DNA): TGTGCCAGCAGACCCCGACAGGGGAGGTCCTATAATTCACCCCTCCACTTT. Complete variable domain (other parts from reference TRBV11-3 and TRBJ1-6): EAGVVQSPRYKIIEKKQPVAFWCNPISGHNTLYWYLQNLGQGPELLIRYENEEAVDDSQLPKDRFSAERLKGVDSTLKIQPAELGDSAVYLCASRPRQGRSYNSPLHFGNGTRLTVT.

This sequence joins TRBV27 and TRBJ2-5, with 7 bases fitting TRBD1. The V gene end was trimmed by 4 bases and the J gene end by 2 bases; junction bases not matched to a gene: 1. This CDR3 comprises 13 residues. Per germline, CDR1 MNHEY and CDR2 SMNVEV (reference sequence). CDR3: CASSSTGQETQYF. CDR3 nucleotide sequence: TGTGCCAGCAGTTCGACAGGGCAAGAGACCCAGTACTTC.

This clone was seen more than once but under ten times. V gene TRBV7-2 combines with J gene TRBJ2-3, with 9 nucleotides matching TRBD2. CDR1 and CDR2 (germline): SGHTA, FQGNSA. Trimming at V came to 5 bases and at J to 6 bases, leaving 9 bases not matched to a gene. The CDR3 covers 15 residues. The CDR3 nucleotides read TGTGCCAGCAGCCCGGTCGGGACTAGCAGCGATACGCAGTATTTT. It codes for CASSPVGTSSDTQYF.

This chain joins TRBV5-4 and TRBJ2-7; 7 nucleotides agree with TRBD1. In germline, CDR1 is SGHNT, CDR2 YYREEE (reference sequence). CDR3 length: 13 amino acids. V shed 5 bases, J shed 5 bases, and the junction held 7 bases outside the gene matches. As DNA, the CDR3 is TGTGCCAGCAGGTTGACAGGGCGGCACGAGCAGTACTTC. Amino acid sequence: CASRLTGRHEQYF. Using reference TRBV5-4 and TRBJ2-7 for the parts outside the CDR3, the full variable domain is ETGVTQSPTHLIKTRGQQVTLRCSSQSGHNTVSWYQQALGQGPQFIFQYYREEENGRGNFPPRFSGLQFPNYSSELNVNALELDDSALYLCASRLTGRHEQYFGPGTRLTVT.

This clone showed up just a few times. The chain joins TRBV4-1 to TRBJ1-2; unclear D gene. Per germline, CDR1 MGHRA and CDR2 YSYEKL. The V gene lost 3 bases and the J gene lost 7 bases, with 9 bases spanning the gap. This CDR3 is built from 12 residues. Here the CDR3 reads CASSHGLSGYTF. The DNA for the CDR3 is TGCGCCAGCAGCCACGGACTCTCTGGCTACACCTTC.

DNA for the CDR3: TGCGCCAGCAGCTTGGCCGTAGCTTCGGGGGGCCCGAACACCGGGGAGCTGTTTTTT. It encodes CASSLAVASGGPNTGELFF. The genes are TRBV5-1 and TRBJ2-2; D is possibly TRBD2 (7 bases). Germline V gene data show CDR1 as SGHRS and CDR2 as YFSETQ. The germline V and J ends were trimmed by 0 bases and 0 bases, with 18 bases remaining between them. This CDR3 region has 19 residues. The full variable domain, its missing parts supplied by reference TRBV5-1 and TRBJ2-2, is KAGVTQTPRYLIKTRGQQVTLSCSPISGHRSVSWYQQTPGQGLQFLFEYFSETQRNKGNFPGRFSGRQFSNSRSEMNVSTLELGDSALYLCASSLAVASGGPNTGELFFGEGSRLTVL.

This sequence joins TRBV4-3 and TRBJ2-6, with 8 bases fitting TRBD1. V trimming: 1 base; J trimming: 1 base; junction bases outside the gene matches: 9. This CDR3 spans 19 amino acids. Germline V gene data show CDR1 as LGHNA and CDR2 as YSLEER. CDR3 sequence reads: CASSQAETGVGSGANVLTF. CDR3 nucleotide sequence: TGCGCCAGCAGCCAAGCCGAGACAGGGGTTGGTTCTGGGGCCAACGTCCTGACTTTC.

This sequence joins TRBV9 and TRBJ1-6; D is perhaps TRBD1 (5 bases). The V end was cut by 0 bases, the J end by 10 bases, with 20 bases between. The CDR3 is 17 amino acids. The V gene's germline CDR1 is SGDLS and CDR2 YYNGEE. The CDR3 region has the DNA TGTGCCAGCAGCGTAGGAGTGGTGCAGGGCCATCAATCACCCCTCCACTTT. Amino acid sequence: CASSVGVVQGHQSPLHF.

This chain joins TRBV21-1 and TRBJ1-1; no DNA check was done on the table's D call, TRBD1. TRBV21-1 is noted as a pseudogene. The CDR3 runs to 15 residues. The CDR3 here is CASSCRQGFPTEAFF. The CDR3 DNA follows: TGTGCCAGCAGCTGCCGCCAGGGGTTCCCCACTGAAGCTTTCTTT.

This rearrangement joins TRBV19 to TRBJ1-2, with D possibly TRBD1 on 6 matching bases. Germline CDR1 LNHDA, CDR2 SQIVND (reference sequence). The CDR3 length is 13 residues. The germline V and J ends were trimmed by 7 bases and 8 bases, with 17 bases remaining between them. The CDR3 is CASTTRTVGGYTF. DNA of the CDR3: TGTGCCAGTACCACCCGGACAGTTGGCGGCTACACCTTC.

This chain links TRBV10-1 with TRBJ2-7; the match to TRBD1 covers 11 bases. The V gene end was trimmed by 6 bases and the J gene end by 2 bases; junction bases not matched to a gene: 9. The CDR3 covers 16 residues. Per the germline V gene, CDR1 is WNHNN and CDR2 is SYGVQD (reference sequence). CDR3 loop: CASREYGQGATYEQYF. The CDR3 DNA reads TGCGCCAGCAGAGAATACGGACAGGGGGCAACCTACGAGCAGTACTTC.

The genes are TRBV10-3 and TRBJ2-1; D perhaps matches TRBD1 (6 bases). V was shortened by 7 bases and J by 8 bases, with 18 bases between the two germline ends. CDR1 is ENHRY, CDR2 SYGVKD, per germline. The CDR3 is 14 residues long. This chain's CDR3 is CAITPGHPGDEQFF. The CDR3 coding sequence is TGTGCCATCACCCCGGGACACCCTGGAGATGAGCAGTTCTTC.

V and J are TRBV28 and TRBJ2-5, with D possibly matching TRBD1 (6 bases). The ends were cut back, 2 bases at V and 6 bases at J, with 10 bases in the middle. Germline V CDR1 and CDR2: MDHEN, SYDVKM. CDR3 size: 13 residues. The CDR3 region has the DNA TGTGCCAGCAGTTTAAGGGGGTACCAGACCCAGTACTTC. The encoded protein is CASSLRGYQTQYF. The full variable domain, its missing parts supplied by reference TRBV28 and TRBJ2-5, is DVKVTQSSRYLVKRTGEKVFLECVQDMDHENMFWYRQDPGLGLRLIYFSYDVKMKEKGDIPEGYSVSREKKERFSLILESASTNQTSMYLCASSLRGYQTQYFGPGTRLLVL.

The J gene is TRBJ1-2, the V gene TRBV6-1; 9 bases map to TRBD1. This CDR3 has 14 amino acids. Germline CDR1 MNHNS, CDR2 SASEGT. V gave up 5 bases and J gave up 6 bases; unmatched junction bases: 7. CDR3 in DNA: TGTGCCAGCAGTAACTCAAGGACAGGGGATGGCTACACCTTC. This codes for CASSNSRTGDGYTF.

This rearrangement joins TRBV6-5 to TRBJ2-5, with a possible D match to TRBD2 (5 bases). CDR3 size: 12 residues. Trimming pared 8 bases from V and 6 bases from J, leaving 13 bases between. CDR1 is MNHEY, CDR2 SVGAGI, per germline. The CDR3 DNA sequence: TGTGCCAGCCGAGAGGGCGAAAAGACCCAGTACTTC. Amino acid sequence: CASREGEKTQYF.

In this sample, this clone turned up a few times. The rearrangement links TRBV20-1 to TRBJ2-5; D is undetermined. V lost 5 bases to trimming and J lost 2 bases, with 3 bases between them. The CDR3 spans 10 residues. Germline V lookup: CDR1 DFQATT, CDR2 SNEGSKA (reference sequence). The CDR3 spells CSAAQETQYF. CDR3 bases: TGCAGTGCTGCGCAAGAGACCCAGTACTTC.

In this sample, this clone turned up once. This chain connects TRBV7-9 to TRBJ2-7; D might be TRBD1 (6 bases). This CDR3 is 15 amino acids long. The V gene's germline CDR1 is SEHNR and CDR2 FQNEAQ (reference sequence). The V and J ends lost 5 bases and 0 bases respectively, with 14 bases between them. The CDR3 coding sequence is TGTGCCAGCAGCGTCGGACCGGGACACTCCTACGAGCAGTACTTC. It encodes CASSVGPGHSYEQYF.